This is a list of T cell receptor beta chains from one sample in a study of cytomegalovirus exposure and HLA in healthy donors. The protocol was immunoSEQ multiplex PCR, while the TCRdb copy is restricted to in-frame clones and leaves out a portion. The table shows some 130,000 clones, with roughly 80% occurring only once. Sequencing input: PBMCs. These receptor sequences come from a young man in good health and CMV-seronegative. Both conserved end residues are part of each CDR3. Fields, in order: J gene, V gene, D gene, clone size, CDR3 protein, CDR3 DNA. The D gene is left open where the match is weak. Only part of the rows carry a size: once, few, many, or a class if the clone is expanded.

>TRBJ1-5|TRBV27|-|-
CASSKHVANPSNQPQHF
TGTGCCAGCAGTAAACATGTTGCCAATCCGAGCAATCAGCCCCAGCATTTT
>TRBJ1-1|TRBV5-4|-|-
CASSLLNMNTEAFF
TGTGCCAGCAGCTTATTAAATATGAACACTGAAGCTTTCTTT
>TRBJ1-5|TRBV2|-|-
CASRRGGGGPNQPQHF
TGTGCCAGCCGGAGAGGCGGGGGAGGCCCCAATCAGCCCCAGCATTTT
>TRBJ2-2|TRBV7-6|-|-
CASSQQFPGSTGELFF
TGTGCCAGCAGCCAGCAGTTTCCGGGAAGCACCGGGGAGCTGTTTTTT
>TRBJ2-2|TRBV7-9|TRBD1|-
CAKDLGGRTGELFF
TGTGCCAAAGACCTAGGGGGCCGCACCGGGGAGCTGTTTTTT
>TRBJ2-4|TRBV11-2|TRBD1|-
CASSLDRIGGGIQYF
TGTGCCAGCAGCTTAGATAGAATAGGGGGCGGCATTCAGTACTTC
>TRBJ2-7|TRBV6-5|-|few
CASSRGIGYEQYF
TGTGCCAGCAGTAGGGGTATCGGATACGAGCAGTACTTC
>TRBJ1-3|TRBV7-9|-|-
CASSLALGGAQTGNTIYF
TGTGCCAGCAGCTTAGCGCTAGGAGGGGCGCAAACTGGAAACACCATATATTTT
>TRBJ2-1|TRBV29-1|TRBD2|-
CSVEFLAGGPLMPFF
TGCAGCGTTGAGTTTCTAGCGGGGGGGCCTTTGATGCCGTTCTTC
>TRBJ1-6|TRBV27|-|few
CASSLAPDYSPLHF
TGTGCCAGCAGTTTAGCCCCAGACTATTCACCCCTCCACTTT
>TRBJ1-6|TRBV2|-|once
CASTGMGEGRGSPLHF
TGTGCCAGCACGGGGATGGGTGAGGGGAGGGGTTCACCCCTCCACTTT
>TRBJ1-2|TRBV6-1|-|once
CASRNAGTNYGYTF
TGTGCCAGCAGGAACGCCGGGACTAACTATGGCTACACCTTC
>TRBJ1-1|TRBV5-1|TRBD1|-
CASSQNRGLGTEAFF
TGCGCCAGCAGCCAAAACAGGGGGCTAGGCACTGAAGCTTTCTTT
>TRBJ2-7|TRBV11-2|TRBD1|-
CASSFQGATVEQYF
TGTGCCAGCAGCTTTCAGGGGGCTACGGTCGAGCAGTACTTC
>TRBJ2-5|TRBV7-9|-|many
CASSPWGGTETQYF
TGTGCCAGCAGTCCCTGGGGAGGTACGGAGACCCAGTACTTC
>TRBJ2-7|TRBV25-1|TRBD2|-
CASSLAYEQYF
TGTGCCAGCTCACTAGCGTACGAGCAGTACTTC
>TRBJ1-1|TRBV12-5|-|few
CASGLVLRNTEAFF
TGTGCTAGTGGTTTGGTACTGCGGAACACTGAAGCTTTCTTT
>TRBJ1-2|TRBV19|-|-
CASSRRQSYGYTF
TGTGCCAGTAGCCGTCGACAGAGCTATGGCTACACCTTC
>TRBJ1-2|TRBV7-9|-|-
CSSSSPRDGYTF
TGTTCCAGCAGCTCCCCGCGGGATGGCTACACCTTC
>TRBJ1-1|TRBV27|-|-
CASTTWGGGATEAFF
TGTGCCAGCACCACCTGGGGAGGTGGGGCCACTGAAGCTTTCTTT
>TRBJ1-1|TRBV2|-|-
CASSEVSPGTEAFF
TGTGCCAGCAGTGAGGTCTCCCCCGGGACTGAAGCTTTCTTT
>TRBJ2-2|TRBV18|TRBD2|-
CASSPRRRGSGETGELFF
TGTGCCAGCTCACCACGGAGGAGAGGGAGCGGGGAAACCGGGGAGCTGTTTTTT
>TRBJ2-5|TRBV5-4|TRBD2|-
CASSLATAAGGETQYF
TGTGCCAGCAGCTTGGCCACAGCGGCCGGGGGGGAGACCCAGTACTTC
>TRBJ1-5|TRBV2|TRBD1|-
CASRQGRNQPQHF
TGTGCCAGCAGACAGGGGCGAAATCAGCCCCAGCATTTT
>TRBJ1-2|TRBV4-3|TRBD1|-
CASSHPGQGSGYTF
TGCGCCAGCAGCCACCCCGGACAGGGGTCTGGCTACACCTTC
>TRBJ2-1|TRBV29-1|-|once
CSVEFQVTGSLAQFF
TGCAGCGTTGAATTTCAGGTAACAGGGTCCTTGGCGCAGTTCTTC
>TRBJ1-2|TRBV30|-|once
CAWSIDYGYTF
TGTGCCTGGAGTATCGACTATGGCTACACCTTC
>TRBJ1-6|TRBV27|-|-
CASSLLGGIYNSPLHF
TGTGCCAGCAGTTTATTGGGGGGAATATATAATTCACCCCTCCACTTT
>TRBJ2-7|TRBV6-5|TRBD1|once
CASSTGVGYEQYF
TGTGCCAGCAGCACAGGGGTAGGATACGAGCAGTACTTC
>TRBJ1-6|TRBV6-5|-|-
CASSYMGRRKSPLHF
TGTGCCAGCAGTTACATGGGGCGCCGGAAATCACCCCTCCACTTT
>TRBJ2-7|TRBV5-4|-|-
CASSPGGTGLYEQYF
TGTGCCAGCAGCCCGGGGGGGACAGGGCTATACGAGCAGTACTTC
>TRBJ1-4|TRBV29-1|-|few
CSVQLGGEKLFF
TGCAGCGTTCAATTGGGGGGTGAAAAACTGTTTTTT
>TRBJ2-7|TRBV6-6|-|-
CASSYPPGYEQYF
TGTGCCAGCAGTTATCCCCCGGGGTACGAGCAGTACTTC
>TRBJ1-5|TRBV15|-|-
CATSQQINQPQHF
TGTGCCACCAGCCAACAGATTAATCAGCCCCAGCATTTT
>TRBJ1-1|TRBV4-3|TRBD1|-
CASSQSQTGVTEAFF
TGCGCCAGCAGCCAATCCCAGACAGGGGTGACTGAAGCTTTCTTT
>TRBJ1-3|TRBV6-5|-|-
CASSYSSSGNTIYF
TGTGCCAGCAGTTACTCGAGCTCTGGAAACACCATATATTTT
>TRBJ2-1|TRBV7-9|-|-
CASSPWGQYNEQFF
TGTGCCAGCAGCCCGTGGGGACAATACAATGAGCAGTTCTTC
>TRBJ2-4|TRBV6-1|TRBD1|-
CASSTLGTGADF
TGTGCCAGCAGCACTCTAGGGACAGGGGCGGACTTC
>TRBJ2-7|TRBV7-2|-|-
CASSRGGGWRQFEYEQYF
TGTGCCAGCAGCCGAGGGGGGGGATGGCGGCAATTCGAGTACGAGCAGTACTTC
>TRBJ2-7|TRBV7-9|-|once
CSSSLEHEQYF
TGTTCCAGCAGCTTAGAGCACGAGCAGTACTTC
>TRBJ2-7|TRBV29-1|TRBD1|-
CSVVETGYNEQYF
TGCAGCGTTGTTGAGACAGGGTACAACGAGCAGTACTTC
>TRBJ2-2|TRBV4-1|-|-
CASSQDLGAHGELFF
TGCGCCAGCAGCCAAGATCTGGGGGCCCACGGGGAGCTGTTTTTT
>TRBJ1-2|TRBV15|-|-
CATSRDRERYGYTF
TGTGCCACCAGCAGAGATAGGGAGCGCTATGGCTACACCTTC
>TRBJ2-3|TRBV5-4|-|-
CASSLDTADTQYF
TGTGCCAGCAGCTTGGATACAGCAGATACGCAGTATTTT
>TRBJ2-7|TRBV19|TRBD2|-
CASRGGARPYEQYF
TGTGCCAGCCGGGGGGGGGCCAGGCCCTACGAGCAGTACTTC